Presented here are 22 T cell receptor beta chains from one specimen sequenced in a study of cytomegalovirus exposure and HLA in healthy donors. Primers for the PCR totalled 60 Vbeta and 13 Jbeta. Assay: immunoSEQ multiplex PCR; the TCRdb copy retains only in-frame clones and omits some. This sample has about 150,000 clones, with around 80% found just once. The material sequenced was PBMCs. All receptors come from a man between 18 and 29 years old in good health and CMV-seropositive.

The chain has TRBV2 and TRBJ1-4; 10 bases line up with TRBD1. Germline V gene lookup returns CDR1 SNHLY and CDR2 FYNNEI. The CDR3 has 16 amino acids. Trimming at V came to 7 bases and at J to 6 bases, leaving 11 bases not matched to a gene. The DNA of the CDR3 is TGTGCCAGCACCTCGGGGTTTGGACAGGGGGATGAAAAACTGTTTTTT. Protein: CASTSGFGQGDEKLFF.

The gene calls are TRBV6-1 and TRBJ2-5; 9 nucleotides line up with TRBD1. CDR1 and CDR2 from the germline V gene are MNHNS and SASEGT. V gave up 7 bases and J gave up 5 bases; unmatched junction bases: 8. The CDR3 is 14 amino acids. The CDR3 bases are TGTGCCAGCAATTCCGGGACAGGGCTCGAGACCCAGTACTTC. It specifies CASNSGTGLETQYF.

This chain uses TRBV9 with TRBJ2-3, with D possibly being TRBD1 (6 bases). This CDR3 comprises 16 residues. Germline assignment: CDR1 SGDLS and CDR2 YYNGEE. Trimming stripped 0 bases from V and 6 bases from J, with 17 bases between. CDR3 amino acids: CASSVGRGRGVDTQYF. The CDR3 nucleotides read TGTGCCAGCAGCGTAGGTAGGGGGAGAGGTGTCGATACGCAGTATTTT.

The rearrangement joins TRBV6-5 to TRBJ1-2; D possibly corresponds to TRBD1 (5 bases). Germline lookup yields CDR1 MNHEY and CDR2 SVGAGI. The V gene lost 5 bases and the J gene lost 4 bases, with 14 bases spanning the gap. CDR3 length: 14 amino acids. The CDR3 DNA reads TGTGCCAGCAGTCTCCAGGGAGGTGGCTATGGCTACACCTTC. Protein product: CASSLQGGGYGYTF.

The CDR3 DNA reads as TGCGCCAGCAGCTTGAGCAGGGGGCGGTACGAGCAGTACTTC. Residues: CASSLSRGRYEQYF. The V and J genes are TRBV5-1 and TRBJ2-7; 8 bases are shared with TRBD1. Germline V CDR1 and CDR2: SGHRS, YFSETQ. The J segment lost 4 bases and the V segment lost 1 base, leaving 4 bases of the junction unmatched. The CDR3 sequence is 14 residues long.

The sample holds a few counts of this clone. The V gene is TRBV4-1, the J gene TRBJ1-5; D is possibly TRBD1 (5 bases). The CDR3 runs to 17 residues. The V gene lost 0 bases and the J gene lost 0 bases, with 12 bases spanning the gap. CDR1 MGHRA and CDR2 YSYEKL come from the germline V gene. In DNA, the CDR3 is TGCGCCAGCAGCCAAGAAAGACGGACAAATAGCAATCAGCCCCAGCATTTT. It yields the protein CASSQERRTNSNQPQHF.

The chain couples TRBV6-1 to TRBJ1-1, with D uncertain. Looked up from germline, CDR1 is MNHNS and CDR2 is SASEGT. The V gene lost 7 bases and the J gene lost 1 base, with 16 bases spanning the gap. The CDR3 sequence is 15 residues long. The CDR3 spells CASTDPAGWNTEAFF. The CDR3 DNA sequence: TGTGCCAGCACCGACCCCGCAGGATGGAACACTGAAGCTTTCTTT.

The chain has TRBV7-9 and TRBJ1-6; D uncertain. Germline V gene lookup returns CDR1 SEHNR and CDR2 FQNEAQ (reference sequence). The CDR3 is made up of 16 amino acids. V was cut by 4 bases and J by 0 bases, with 10 bases left in between. Here the CDR3 reads CASSSQHDSYNSPLHF. CDR3 DNA sequence: TGTGCCAGCAGCTCCCAACATGACTCCTATAATTCACCCCTCCACTTT.

This sequence joins TRBV28 and TRBJ2-6; D gene unclear. V gave up 2 bases and J gave up 2 bases, with 10 bases separating them. This CDR3 has 16 amino acids. The germline V gene has CDR1 MDHEN and CDR2 SYDVKM. CDR3 amino acids: CASSLAGRAGANVLTF. CDR3 DNA: TGTGCCAGCAGTTTAGCTGGCCGGGCTGGGGCCAACGTCCTGACTTTC.

A single count supports this clone. This chain links TRBV18 with TRBJ2-1, with 7 bases matching TRBD1. The ends lost 4 bases at V and 3 bases at J; junction bases unmatched: 6. Germline V CDR1 and CDR2: KGHSH, LQKENI. This CDR3 is 15 amino acids long. The CDR3 loop reads CASSRTGTDYNEQFF. The CDR3 DNA follows: TGTGCCAGCTCACGCACCGGGACAGACTACAATGAGCAGTTCTTC.

J is TRBJ2-2 and V is TRBV7-3; TRBD2 is a possible D gene (7 bases). Trimming shortened V by 5 bases and J by 6 bases, and 16 bases separated the two germline ends. CDR3 length: 15 amino acids. Germline-derived CDR1 and CDR2 are SGHTA and FQGTGA. The CDR3 nucleotides read TGTGCCAGCAGCAAACAGGGAGGGCGTTCCGGGGAGCTGTTTTTT. Encoded protein: CASSKQGGRSGELFF.

V is TRBV9 and J is TRBJ1-2; D is perhaps TRBD1 (5 bases). Germline V gene lookup returns CDR1 SGDLS and CDR2 YYNGEE. V gave up 4 bases and J gave up 1 base, with 11 bases separating them. This CDR3 has 14 residues. CDR3 region: CASSPRGINYGYTF. In DNA, the CDR3 is TGTGCCAGCAGCCCTAGGGGAATTAACTATGGCTACACCTTC.

This sequence joins TRBV14 and TRBJ1-1; 7 bases agree with TRBD1. Germline V CDR1 and CDR2: SGHDN, FVKESK. Trimming cost V 1 base and J 9 bases; bases outside gene matches: 5. CDR3 length: 13 residues. In DNA, the CDR3 is TGTGCCAGCAGCCAAGGAGGGGGCGGGCAAGCTTTCTTT. Its protein is CASSQGGGGQAFF.

Remarks on this clone: An end of the junction differs from the germline gene, which may be a read error. The chain has TRBV7-9 and TRBJ1-2; D not resolved. Germline loops: CDR1 SEHNR, CDR2 FQNEAQ (reference sequence). This CDR3 region has 11 residues. For the CDR3, the DNA is TGTTCCAGCAGCTCCCGGGGAGGCTACACCTTC. It codes for CSSSSRGGYTF. The entire variable domain, with the rest obtained from reference TRBV7-9 and TRBJ1-2, is as follows: DTGVSQNPRHKITKRGQNVTFRCDPISEHNRLYWYRQTLGQGPEFLTYFQNEAQLEKSRLLSDRFSAERPKGSFSTLEIQRTEQGDSAMYLCSSSSRGGYTFGSGTRLTVV.

This rearrangement joins TRBV28 to TRBJ2-3, with 13 bases matching TRBD2. Germline V gene data show CDR1 as MDHEN and CDR2 as SYDVKM. J was trimmed by 5 bases and V by 3 bases; bases with no gene match: 8. CDR3 length: 17 residues. CDR3 bases: TGTGCCAGCAGTTTCCAAAGGACTAGCGGGAGACGAGATACGCAGTATTTT. This gives the protein CASSFQRTSGRRDTQYF.

The table lists this clone with a count of one. This chain connects TRBV7-3 to TRBJ1-2, with D possibly matching TRBD1 (6 bases). The CDR3 extends over 15 amino acids. Trimming cost V 4 bases and J 5 bases, with 17 bases left between them. Germline CDR1 is SGHTA and CDR2 is FQGTGA. CDR3 amino acids: CASSSDGHRAYGYTF. CDR3 nucleotides: TGTGCCAGCAGCTCAGACGGACACAGGGCGTATGGCTACACCTTC.

The rearrangement links TRBV7-8 to TRBJ2-7; TRBD2 agrees at 12 bases. The germline V gene has CDR1 SGHVS and CDR2 FQNEAQ. The CDR3 loop spans 17 amino acids. V was clipped by 4 bases and J by 4 bases; unmatched bases: 11. This CDR3 is CASSSTSGSFAAYEQYF. The DNA of the CDR3 is TGTGCCAGCAGCTCGACTAGCGGGAGCTTTGCTGCATACGAGCAGTACTTC.

This clone was counted only a few times. The V gene is TRBV5-1, the J gene TRBJ2-1; 7 positions agree with TRBD2. V was pared by 5 bases and J by 7 bases, with 9 bases of the junction left unmatched. Germline V CDR1 and CDR2: SGHRS, YFSETQ. CDR3 size: 14 residues. In DNA, the CDR3 is TGCGCCAGCAGAAAAGGCGGGAGCGGGAATGAGCAGTTCTTC. Translation gives CASRKGGSGNEQFF.

This clone has a single count. V is TRBV6-6 and J is TRBJ2-7; perhaps TRBD2 as D (6 bases). CDR3 size: 14 residues. The germline V and J ends were trimmed by 7 bases and 4 bases, with 17 bases remaining between them. Germline V gene sequence: CDR1 MNHNY, CDR2 SVGAGI (reference sequence). This chain's CDR3 is CASIPPGRKYEQYF. CDR3 DNA: TGTGCCAGCATCCCCCCCGGGAGAAAGTACGAGCAGTACTTC.

The V call is TRBV30, the J call TRBJ1-5; D remains ambiguous. Germline CDR1 and CDR2: GTSNPN and SVGIG (reference sequence). The CDR3 totals 13 residues. V was shortened by 1 base and J by 0 bases, with 4 bases between the two germline ends. CDR3 nucleotides: TGTGCCTGGAGTGACAATAGCAATCAGCCCCAGCATTTT. The encoded protein is CAWSDNSNQPQHF.

The chain is built from TRBV9 and TRBJ2-2; D is ambiguous. Per the germline V gene, CDR1 is SGDLS and CDR2 is YYNGEE. This CDR3 comprises 15 residues. The V gene lost 1 base and the J gene lost 7 bases, with 14 bases spanning the gap. This CDR3 reads CASSVNDGPGGELFF. In DNA form, the CDR3 reads TGTGCCAGCAGCGTAAATGACGGCCCGGGCGGGGAGCTGTTTTTT.

This clone was seen more than once but under ten times. The V and J genes are TRBV28 and TRBJ1-2, with 7 positions matching TRBD1. CDR3 size: 14 residues. V gave up 4 bases and J gave up 6 bases; unmatched junction bases: 8. Germline CDR1 and CDR2: MDHEN and SYDVKM. The CDR3 nucleotides are TGTGCCAGCAGTTCTTACCCCAGGGGGAATGGCTACACCTTC. It encodes CASSSYPRGNGYTF.